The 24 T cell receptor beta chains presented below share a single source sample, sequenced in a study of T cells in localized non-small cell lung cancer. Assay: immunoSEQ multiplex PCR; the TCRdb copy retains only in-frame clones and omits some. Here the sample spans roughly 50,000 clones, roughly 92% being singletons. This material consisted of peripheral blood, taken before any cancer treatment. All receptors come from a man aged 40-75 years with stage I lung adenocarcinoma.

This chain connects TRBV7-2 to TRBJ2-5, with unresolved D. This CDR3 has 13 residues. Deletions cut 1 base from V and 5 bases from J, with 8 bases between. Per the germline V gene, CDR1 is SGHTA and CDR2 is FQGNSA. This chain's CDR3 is CASSLVLRETQYF. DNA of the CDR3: TGTGCCAGCAGCTTAGTGTTGCGGGAGACCCAGTACTTC.

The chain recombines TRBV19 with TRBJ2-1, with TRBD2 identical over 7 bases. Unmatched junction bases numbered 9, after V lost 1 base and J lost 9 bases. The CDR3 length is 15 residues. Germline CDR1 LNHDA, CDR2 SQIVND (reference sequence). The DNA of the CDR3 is TGTGCCAGTAGTATAGTTAGCGGGCCTACTCCTGAGCAGTTCTTC. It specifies CASSIVSGPTPEQFF.

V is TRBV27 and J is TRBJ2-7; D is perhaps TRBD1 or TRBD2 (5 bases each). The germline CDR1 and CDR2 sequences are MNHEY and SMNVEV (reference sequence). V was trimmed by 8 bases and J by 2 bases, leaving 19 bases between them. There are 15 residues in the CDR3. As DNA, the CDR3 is TGTGCCAGCCCTTCGGGACGCACCCCAGCCTACGAGCAGTACTTC. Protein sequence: CASPSGRTPAYEQYF.

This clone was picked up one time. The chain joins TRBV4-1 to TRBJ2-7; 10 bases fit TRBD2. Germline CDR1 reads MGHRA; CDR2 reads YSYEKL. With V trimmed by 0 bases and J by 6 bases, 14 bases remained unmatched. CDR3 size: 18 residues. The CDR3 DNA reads TGCGCCAGCAGCCAAGAAGGCCCAGCGGGAGGGCCAACGTTCGAGCAGTACTTC. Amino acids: CASSQEGPAGGPTFEQYF.

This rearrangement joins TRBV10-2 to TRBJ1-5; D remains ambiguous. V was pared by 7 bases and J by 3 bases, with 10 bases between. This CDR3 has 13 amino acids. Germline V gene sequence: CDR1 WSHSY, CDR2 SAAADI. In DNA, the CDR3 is TGCGCCAGCACTGGCGGAGTCAATCAGCCCCAGCATTTT. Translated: CASTGGVNQPQHF.

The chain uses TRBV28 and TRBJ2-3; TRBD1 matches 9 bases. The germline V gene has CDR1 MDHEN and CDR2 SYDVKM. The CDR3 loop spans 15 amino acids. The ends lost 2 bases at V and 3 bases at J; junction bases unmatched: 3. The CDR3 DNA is TGTGCCAGCAGTTTAGACAGGGGGGCGACAGATACGCAGTATTTT. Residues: CASSLDRGATDTQYF.

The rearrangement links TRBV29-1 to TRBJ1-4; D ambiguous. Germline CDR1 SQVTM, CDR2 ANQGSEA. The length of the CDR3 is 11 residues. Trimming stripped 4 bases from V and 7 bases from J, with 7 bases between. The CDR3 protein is CSVVRGEKLFF. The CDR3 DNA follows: TGCAGCGTTGTCCGGGGTGAAAAACTGTTTTTT.

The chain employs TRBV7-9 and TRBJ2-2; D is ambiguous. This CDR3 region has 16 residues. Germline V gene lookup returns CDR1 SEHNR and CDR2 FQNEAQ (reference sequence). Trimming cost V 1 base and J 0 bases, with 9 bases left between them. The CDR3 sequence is CASSLVETPNTGELFF. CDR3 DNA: TGTGCCAGCAGCTTAGTAGAGACACCGAACACCGGGGAGCTGTTTTTT.

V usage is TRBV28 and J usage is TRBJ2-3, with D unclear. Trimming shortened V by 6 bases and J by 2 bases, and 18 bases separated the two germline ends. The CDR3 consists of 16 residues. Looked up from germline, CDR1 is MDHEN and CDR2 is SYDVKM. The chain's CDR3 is CASSLLPVQSTDTQYF. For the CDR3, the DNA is TGTGCCAGCAGCCTTCTCCCAGTTCAGTCCACAGATACGCAGTATTTT.

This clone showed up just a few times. The chain's CDR3 is CASRRTGAYGYTF. CDR3 DNA: TGTGCCAGCCGGCGGACAGGCGCCTATGGCTACACCTTC. The V gene is TRBV6-5, the J gene TRBJ1-2; 7 nucleotides agree with TRBD1. The CDR3 runs to 13 residues. The ends lost 8 bases at V and 4 bases at J; junction bases unmatched: 7. Germline CDR1 is MNHEY and CDR2 is SVGAGI.

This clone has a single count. The CDR3: CASRRTSGRLDTQYF. Here the CDR3 DNA reads TGTGCCAGCAGACGGACTAGCGGGAGATTAGATACGCAGTATTTT. The V gene is TRBV7-8, the J gene TRBJ2-3; TRBD2 aligns across 13 bases. Germline V lookup: CDR1 SGHVS, CDR2 FQNEAQ. This CDR3 has 15 residues. Germline trimming cut 6 bases from V and 5 bases from J; bases unmatched to any gene: 5.

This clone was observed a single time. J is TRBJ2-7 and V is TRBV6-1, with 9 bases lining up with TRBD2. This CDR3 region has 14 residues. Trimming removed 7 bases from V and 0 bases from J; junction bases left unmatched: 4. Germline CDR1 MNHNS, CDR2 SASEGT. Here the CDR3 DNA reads TGTGCCAGCAAGTTTAGCGGGAGCTCCTACGAGCAGTACTTC. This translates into CASKFSGSSYEQYF.

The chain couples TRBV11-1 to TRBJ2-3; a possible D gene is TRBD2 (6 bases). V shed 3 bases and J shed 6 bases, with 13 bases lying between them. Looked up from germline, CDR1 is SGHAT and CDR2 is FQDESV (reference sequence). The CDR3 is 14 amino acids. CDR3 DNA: TGTGCCAGCAGCTTGGACGGGAGTGGGGATACGCAGTATTTT. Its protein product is CASSLDGSGDTQYF.

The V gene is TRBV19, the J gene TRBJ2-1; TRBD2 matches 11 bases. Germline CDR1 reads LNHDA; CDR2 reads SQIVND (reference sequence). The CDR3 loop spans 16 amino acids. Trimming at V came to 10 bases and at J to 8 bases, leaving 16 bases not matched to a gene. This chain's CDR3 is CATQYSSGRAIDEQFF. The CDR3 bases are TGTGCCACCCAGTATAGTAGCGGGAGGGCCATCGATGAGCAGTTCTTC. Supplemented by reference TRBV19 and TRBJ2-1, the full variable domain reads DGGITQSPKYLFRKEGQNVTLSCEQNLNHDAMYWYRQDPGQGLRLIYYSQIVNDFQKGDIAEGYSVSREKKESFPLTVTSAQKNPTAFYLCATQYSSGRAIDEQFFGPGTRLTVL.

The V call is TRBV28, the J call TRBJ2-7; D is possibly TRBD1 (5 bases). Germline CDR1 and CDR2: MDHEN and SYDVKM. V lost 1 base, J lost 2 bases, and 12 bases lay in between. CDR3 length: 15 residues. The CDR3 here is CASSLSGQGPYEQYF. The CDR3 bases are TGTGCCAGCAGTTTATCAGGGCAGGGCCCCTACGAGCAGTACTTC.

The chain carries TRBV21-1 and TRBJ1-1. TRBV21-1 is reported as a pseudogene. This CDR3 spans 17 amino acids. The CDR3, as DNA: TGTGCCAGCAGCCACAAACAACCCAGGACCCCGTGCGCTGAAGCTTTCTTT. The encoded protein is CASSHKQPRTPCAEAFF.

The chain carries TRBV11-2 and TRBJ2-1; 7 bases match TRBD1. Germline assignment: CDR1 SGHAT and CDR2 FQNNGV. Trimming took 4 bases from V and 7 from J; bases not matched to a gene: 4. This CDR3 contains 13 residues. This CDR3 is CASSSYRGNEQFF. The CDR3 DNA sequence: TGTGCCAGCAGCTCCTACAGGGGTAATGAGCAGTTCTTC.

The CDR3 loop reads CASSIGVRATNEKLFF. The DNA for the CDR3 is TGTGCCAGTAGTATAGGGGTTAGAGCAACTAATGAAAAACTGTTTTTT. The chain links TRBV19 to TRBJ1-4; D ambiguous. This CDR3 has 16 residues. Germline CDR1 reads LNHDA; CDR2 reads SQIVND (reference sequence). V lost 1 base to trimming and J lost 0 bases, with 9 bases between them. Looking up the rest from reference TRBV19 and TRBJ1-4 gives the full variable domain: DGGITQSPKYLFRKEGQNVTLSCEQNLNHDAMYWYRQDPGQGLRLIYYSQIVNDFQKGDIAEGYSVSREKKESFPLTVTSAQKNPTAFYLCASSIGVRATNEKLFFGSGTQLSVL.

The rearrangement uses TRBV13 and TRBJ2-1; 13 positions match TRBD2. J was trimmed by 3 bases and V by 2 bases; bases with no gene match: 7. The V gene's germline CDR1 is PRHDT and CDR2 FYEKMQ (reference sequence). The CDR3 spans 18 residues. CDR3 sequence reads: CASSLSGLAGVDYNEQFF. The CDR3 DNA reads TGTGCCAGCAGCTTAAGTGGACTAGCGGGAGTAGACTACAATGAGCAGTTCTTC.

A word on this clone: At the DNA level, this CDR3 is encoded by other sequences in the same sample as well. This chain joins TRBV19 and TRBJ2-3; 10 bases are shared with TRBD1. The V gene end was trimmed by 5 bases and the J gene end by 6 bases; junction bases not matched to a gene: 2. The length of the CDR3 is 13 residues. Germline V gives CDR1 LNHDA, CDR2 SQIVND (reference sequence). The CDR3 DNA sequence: TGTGCCAGTAGTCGGGACAGGGGTGATACGCAGTATTTT. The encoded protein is CASSRDRGDTQYF.

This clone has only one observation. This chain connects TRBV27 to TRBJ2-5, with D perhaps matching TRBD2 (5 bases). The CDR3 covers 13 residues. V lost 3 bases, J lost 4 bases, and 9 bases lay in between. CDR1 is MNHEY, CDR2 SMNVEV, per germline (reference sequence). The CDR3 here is CASSFQGGETQYF. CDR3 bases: TGTGCCAGCAGTTTCCAAGGAGGAGAGACCCAGTACTTC.

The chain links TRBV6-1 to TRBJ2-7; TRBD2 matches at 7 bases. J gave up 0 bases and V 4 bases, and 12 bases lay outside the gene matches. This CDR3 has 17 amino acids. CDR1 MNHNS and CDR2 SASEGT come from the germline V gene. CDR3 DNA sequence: TGTGCCAGCAGTGTATACGACGGGAGGACAATCTCCTACGAGCAGTACTTC. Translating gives CASSVYDGRTISYEQYF.

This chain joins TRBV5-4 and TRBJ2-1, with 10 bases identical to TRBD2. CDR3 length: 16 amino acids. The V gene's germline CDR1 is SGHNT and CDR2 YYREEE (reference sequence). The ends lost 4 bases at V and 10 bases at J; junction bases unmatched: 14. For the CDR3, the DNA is TGTGCCAGCAGCAATGAGGGAAGGCTAGCGGGAGAAGAGCAGTTCTTC. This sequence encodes CASSNEGRLAGEEQFF.

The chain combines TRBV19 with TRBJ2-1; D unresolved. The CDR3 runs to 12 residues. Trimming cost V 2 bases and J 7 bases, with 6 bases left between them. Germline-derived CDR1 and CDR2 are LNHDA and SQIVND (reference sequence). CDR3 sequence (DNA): TGTGCCAGTAGTATATGGCAAAATGAGCAGTTCTTC. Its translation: CASSIWQNEQFF.